The T cell receptor beta chain described here comes from a study of blood T cell repertoires in COVID-19 (dated by TCRdb to 2019 to 2021). For context, the study as a whole: Collaborator samples came from the United States, Italy and Spain and covered acute and convalescent phases of COVID-19. A freely available public database, intended as a resource for researchers studying the immune response to SARS-CoV-2, is where the repertoires were released. The dataset comprised deeply sampled blood TCRbeta repertoires from subjects exposed to, actively infected with, or recovered from COVID-19. Nearly every sample came with metadata listing a de-identified subject ID, COVID-19 status, age in years and sex. The prospective study material was composed of cDNA or gDNA derived from T cells, B-cell-depleted T cells, or PBMCs. Where HLA class I and class II types were available, the types were taken from metadata supplied by the sample provider, not from assay-based typing. Samples were obtained from the ongoing ImmuneRACE study (first 160 participants) and from about 1,300 subjects provided by 6 global collaborators.

Of note for this clone: Its antigen is not yet known. Per-base qualities were not stored, and no clone one base away is much larger.

On the study overall, not on this receptor specifically: How much clinical and demographic metadata was included differed by source and by participant, and the metadata was provided uncurated.

The immunoSEQ Assay, a bias-controlled multiplex PCR, was used to amplify TCRbeta CDR3 regions from genomic DNA. As for how the authors treated the data: Within the assay, amplification of reference gene primers was used to estimate how many nucleated cells each sample contained. To quantify the absolute abundance of each unique TCRbeta CDR3 rearrangement, sequence reads were collapsed and filtered. For each sample, productive Simpson clonality was calculated by taking the square root of Simpson's diversity index across productive rearrangements. The table comes from immuneACCESS by way of TCRdb, which keeps in-frame sequences with V and J called. Part of the clones is missing from these tables; in studies checked, under half for an unresolved V gene and the rest for unknown reasons. V and J calls and clone size are as listed in that table; D and trimming were resolved from the DNA. The sample table lists 390,000 or so clones, 87% of them with a count of one. The ten largest clonotypes hold approximately 9.3% of the sample.

Enrolling through a virtual design, the prospective study's participants ranged in age from roughly 18 to 95 years and lived across about two dozen United States geographic areas. In the prospective study, cohorts were assigned on the basis of participant-reported clinical history obtained from a screening survey and a study questionnaire. Recovered participants in ImmuneRACE Cohort 3 were defined by two consecutive negative NP/OP PCR tests, clearance by a healthcare professional, or resolution of symptoms. In the prospective study, mobile phlebotomists collected whole blood, serum and a nasopharyngeal or oropharyngeal swab from each participant. Additional blood draws and questionnaires over an approximately two-month period could optionally be provided by prospective study participants. Blood samples from the prospective study were shipped frozen or at room temperature prior to DNA extraction.

Its CDR3 holds 14 amino acids, cysteine through phenylalanine. Here the CDR3 DNA is all that survives: 42 bases in frame from base 1. Here V drops 3 bases and J drops 4 bases, and the junction holds 3 bases not matched to any gene. From a lookup of the germline V gene, CDR1 and CDR2 are SNHLY and FYNNEI. The receptor's source is a woman aged 45 to 65 who had recovered from COVID-19. The rearrangement combines TRBV2 with TRBJ2-5, with 9 bases in between that match TRBD2. Material for sequencing was PBMCs or T cells enriched from blood (not recorded which). The CDR3 has the sequence CASSDGGGAETQYF. The DNA is as follows: TGTGCCAGCAGTGACGGCGGGGGGGCAGAGACCCAGTACTTC.